These T cell receptor beta chains were read from a single sample in a study of cytomegalovirus exposure and HLA in healthy donors. Repertoires were generated with immunoSEQ multiplex PCR, while TCRdb's copy carries only in-frame clones and drops some. The sample has 140,000 to 150,000 clones; more than 75% are singletons. Material for sequencing was PBMCs. Receptor source: a female donor in good health and CMV-seronegative. CDR3s include the opening cysteine and the closing phenylalanine or tryptophan. Fields, in order: J gene, clone size, V gene, D gene, CDR3 DNA, CDR3 protein. D genes are given only for firm matches. Part of the rows lack a size; the others show once, few, many or a class for expanded clones.

TRBJ1-1 NA TRBV4-1 NA TGCGCCAGCAGCCAAGAGTGGGGGGGAAGGAACACTGAAGCTTTCTTT CASSQEWGGRNTEAFF
TRBJ2-5 NA TRBV27 TRBD1 TGTGCCAGCAGTTCACCTCGGGACAGAGGGACCCAGTACTTC CASSSPRDRGTQYF
TRBJ2-1 NA TRBV7-2 NA TGTGCCAGCAGCTTAGGTGGACTAGGGGGATACAATGAGCAGTTCTTC CASSLGGLGGYNEQFF
TRBJ1-5 NA TRBV30 NA TGTGCCTGGAGTCCAGGGAATCAGCCCCAGCATTTT CAWSPGNQPQHF
TRBJ1-1 NA TRBV6-5 NA TGTGCCAGCAGTAGGGGCACTGAAGCTTTCTTT CASSRGTEAFF
TRBJ2-7 NA TRBV7-2 TRBD1 TGTGCCAGCAGCAAAACGCCGGGACAGGGGATCGACGAGCAGTACTTC CASSKTPGQGIDEQYF
TRBJ2-1 NA TRBV27 TRBD2 TGTGCCAGCAGTTTATCCGGGGGACTAGCGGGAGAGATTACCTACAATGAGCAGTTCTTC CASSLSGGLAGEITYNEQFF
TRBJ1-2 NA TRBV19 NA TGTGCCAGTAGTGCCTACGGAGACTATGGCTACACCTTC CASSAYGDYGYTF
TRBJ2-7 NA TRBV6-6 TRBD2 TGTGCCAGCAGTTTCGCCGGGGGGGAGTCCTCCTACGAGCAGTACTTC CASSFAGGESSYEQYF
TRBJ1-2 few TRBV18 TRBD1 TGTGCCAGCTCTCCTAATTCACAGGGGAACTATGGCTACCCCTTC CASSPNSQGNYGYPF
TRBJ2-7 NA TRBV28 TRBD1 TGTGCCAGCAGCATAAAGCGGACAGGCACCTACGAGCAGTACTTC CASSIKRTGTYEQYF
TRBJ2-1 NA TRBV7-9 TRBD2 TGTGCCAGCAGCGTCGGGACTAGTCTCTATGAGCAGTTCTTC CASSVGTSLYEQFF
TRBJ2-1 NA TRBV30 NA TGTGCCTGGAGGGGTAGCGGCGTCGAGGATGAGCAGTTCTTC CAWRGSGVEDEQFF
TRBJ1-1 few TRBV19 TRBD1 TGTGCCAGTACCTGGGGACAGGGCGGGGGATCCACTGAAGCTTTCTTT CASTWGQGGGSTEAFF
TRBJ1-4 NA TRBV19 TRBD1 TGTGCCAGTAGTCGTGACGGGACAGGGTATGAAAAACTGTTTTTT CASSRDGTGYEKLFF
TRBJ1-2 NA TRBV5-1 NA TGCGCCAGCAGCTTTCAGAGCGGGGGGAACTATGGCTACACCTTC CASSFQSGGNYGYTF
TRBJ1-5 NA TRBV30 NA TGTGCCTGGAGTAGCGGACTGTATAGCAATCAGCCCCAGCATTTT CAWSSGLYSNQPQHF
TRBJ2-3 NA TRBV15 TRBD2 TGTGCCACCAGCAGAGGGGGAGGGCCAGGGCCGCAGTATTTT CATSRGGGPGPQYF
TRBJ2-7 few TRBV19 NA TGTGCCAGTAGTATGCAGGGTGAGCAGTACTTC CASSMQGEQYF
TRBJ2-7 few TRBV5-1 NA TGCGCCAGCAGCTTACGGGAAAGCAACTACGAGCAGTACTTC CASSLRESNYEQYF
TRBJ1-6 NA TRBV5-8 TRBD1 TGTGCCAGCAGCCCGGGGGACAGGGTCAATTCACCCCTCCACTTT CASSPGDRVNSPLHF
TRBJ2-7 NA TRBV5-1 NA TGCGCCAGCAGTGAAGACAGCTCCTACGAGCAGTACTTC CASSEDSSYEQYF
TRBJ1-2 NA TRBV25-1 NA TGTGCCAGTCTAGACAGGACAACCTATGGCTACACCTTC CASLDRTTYGYTF
TRBJ1-1 NA TRBV18 NA TGTGCCAGCTCACCAGTCACAGGGTATCTAACTGAAGCTTTCTTT CASSPVTGYLTEAFF
TRBJ2-3 NA TRBV4-3 TRBD1 TGCGCCAGCAGCCAAGAAGCGGACAGGGTCTCAGATACGCAGTATTTT CASSQEADRVSDTQYF
TRBJ2-5 NA TRBV6-1 TRBD2 TGTGCCAGCAGAACCGGGACTAGCTCTGTGGAGACCCAGTACTTC CASRTGTSSVETQYF
TRBJ1-2 NA TRBV28 TRBD1 TGTGCCAGCAGGGACAGGCCAGGGCCAGGGCGCACCTTC CASRDRPGPGRTF
TRBJ1-4 NA TRBV28 NA TGTGCCAGCAGTTTAAGGGGCCGAAAACTGTTTTTT CASSLRGRKLFF
TRBJ2-7 NA TRBV7-2 NA TGTGCCAGCAGCGTTAGCTCCTACGAGCAGTACTTC CASSVSSYEQYF
TRBJ1-1 NA TRBV5-6 NA TGTGCCAGCAGCTTCGGTTCTCGTGTGTACCCTTCGGGGTTT CASSFGSRVYPSGF
TRBJ2-2 NA TRBV7-9 NA TGTGCCAGCAGCTTAGGGCCCGGAGTGCTGTTTTTT CASSLGPGVLFF
TRBJ1-1 NA TRBV6-1 NA TGTGCCAGCAGTGAAGTGGGGGGACGGAACACTGAAGCTTTCTTT CASSEVGGRNTEAFF
TRBJ2-5 NA TRBV19 TRBD1 TGTGCCAGTAGTACGGGACAGGGGTTTCAAGAGACCCAGTACTTC CASSTGQGFQETQYF
TRBJ2-2 NA TRBV9 NA TGTGCCAGCAGCGTGGGGCAGGGGTACGGGGAGCTGTTTTTT CASSVGQGYGELFF
TRBJ2-2 NA TRBV27 NA TGTGCCAGCAGTTTATCTTCCAGTGGTGTGAACACCGGGGAGCTGTTTTTT CASSLSSSGVNTGELFF
TRBJ2-3 NA TRBV18 NA TGTGCCAGCTCTCTCCACCTAGCAAGAAGCACAGATACGCAGTATTTT CASSLHLARSTDTQYF
TRBJ2-1 NA TRBV4-1 TRBD2 TGCGCCAGCAGCCAAGTTAAGCGACTAGCGGGAAGCGATGAGCAGTTCTTC CASSQVKRLAGSDEQFF
TRBJ2-2 once TRBV5-1 TRBD1 TGCGCCAGCGGCCTGACAGGGGCGAACACCGGGGAGCTGTTTTTT CASGLTGANTGELFF
TRBJ2-7 NA TRBV5-4 NA TGTGCCAGCAGCTTAACTATCGGTCGCCGACAGGCTGGAAACTACGAGCAGTACTTC CASSLTIGRRQAGNYEQYF
TRBJ2-7 NA TRBV29-1 TRBD1 TGCAGCGCCCGGACAGGGGGCTACGAGCAGTACTTC CSARTGGYEQYF
TRBJ2-3 NA TRBV30 NA TGTGCCTGGAGTGTACAGGTTGGAAGCACAGATACGCAGTATTTT CAWSVQVGSTDTQYF
TRBJ1-3 once TRBV7-8 NA TGTGCCAGCAGCTTACAGGGCAGGGGCGAGATTGTAGGTGGAAACACCATATATTTT CASSLQGRGEIVGGNTIYF
TRBJ1-1 NA TRBV27 NA TGTGCCAGCAGTCCGAGGGGCAGGGGTGGCACTGAAGCTTTCTTT CASSPRGRGGTEAFF
TRBJ1-1 NA TRBV9 NA TGTGCCAGCAGCGTAGACCCAGGGACTGAAGCTTTCTTT CASSVDPGTEAFF
TRBJ1-1 few TRBV6-1 TRBD1 TGTGCCAGCAGTGCCACGACAGGGGGCACTGAAGCTTTCTTT CASSATTGGTEAFF
TRBJ2-2 NA TRBV4-2 NA TGTGCCAGCAGCCAAGATTCGTTCGGGGAGCTGTTTTTT CASSQDSFGELFF
TRBJ1-1 NA TRBV7-9 NA TGTGCCAGCAGCTTAGAAGCGGGGACTGAAGCTTTCTTT CASSLEAGTEAFF
TRBJ1-5 NA TRBV19 NA TGTGCCAGTAGTGAATGGGCCGACAATCAGCCCCAGCATTTT CASSEWADNQPQHF
TRBJ2-5 NA TRBV4-1 TRBD1 TGCGCCAGCAGCCAAGATCAGGCAGGGGGTGTGGAGACCCAGTACTTC CASSQDQAGGVETQYF
TRBJ2-7 NA TRBV5-1 TRBD1 TGCGCCAGCAGCTTGTGGACAGGACCTAACTACGAGCAGTACTTC CASSLWTGPNYEQYF
TRBJ1-5 NA TRBV27 TRBD1 TGTGCCAGCTCCGCGAGGACAGGGGGAAGGAATCAGCCCCAGCATTTT CASSARTGGRNQPQHF
TRBJ2-1 NA TRBV9 TRBD2 TGTGCCAGCAGCGTAGTAGGTAGCGGGAAGGTCCATGAGCAGTTCTTC CASSVVGSGKVHEQFF
TRBJ2-7 NA TRBV12-2 NA TGTGCAAGTCGCTTGACCCCCGAGGAGTCCCCCTACGAGCAGTACTTC CASRLTPEESPYEQYF
TRBJ1-1 once TRBV25-1 TRBD1 TGTGCCAGCAGTGAACAGGGGGCGAGGGTCACTGAAGTTTTCTTT CASSEQGARVTEVFF
TRBJ2-3 NA TRBV21-1 NA TGTGCCAGCAGCAAATCACGGACATTAACAGATACGCAGTATTTT CASSKSRTLTDTQYF
TRBJ2-6 NA TRBV19 TRBD1 TGTGCCAGTAGTATACACAGGGGAACTGGGGCCAACGTCCTGACTTTC CASSIHRGTGANVLTF
TRBJ2-1 NA TRBV28 TRBD2 TGTGCCAGCAGTCCGAGACTAGCGGCATTAAACAATGAGCAGTTCTTC CASSPRLAALNNEQFF
TRBJ1-2 few TRBV4-3 NA TGCGCCAGCAGCCAAGATTCTTACAGCCCCGTTGTCGGCTACACCTTC CASSQDSYSPVVGYTF
TRBJ2-1 NA TRBV6-1 TRBD1 TGTGCCAGCAGTGCCCTGAGTGACCTGGACAGGTTCGTCTACAATGAGCAGTTCTTC CASSALSDLDRFVYNEQFF